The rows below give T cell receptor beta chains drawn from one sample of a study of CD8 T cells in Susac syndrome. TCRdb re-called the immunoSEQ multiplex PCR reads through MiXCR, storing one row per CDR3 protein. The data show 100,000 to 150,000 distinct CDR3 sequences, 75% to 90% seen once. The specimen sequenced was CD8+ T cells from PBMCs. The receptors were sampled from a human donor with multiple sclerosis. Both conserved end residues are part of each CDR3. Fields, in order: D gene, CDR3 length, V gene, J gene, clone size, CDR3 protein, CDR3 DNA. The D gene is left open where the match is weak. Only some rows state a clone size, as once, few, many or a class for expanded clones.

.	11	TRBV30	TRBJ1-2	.	CAAAGVFGYTF	TGTGCCGCAGCGGGGGTTTTTGGCTACACCTTC
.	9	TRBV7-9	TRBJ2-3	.	CASSPIPYF	TGTGCCAGCAGCCCCATCCCGTATTTT
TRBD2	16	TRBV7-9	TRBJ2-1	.	CASSPLTSGRDNEQFF	TGTGCCAGCAGCCCATTGACTAGCGGGAGGGATAATGAGCAGTTCTTC
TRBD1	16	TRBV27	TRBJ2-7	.	CASSQIGQGALGEQYF	TGTGCCAGCAGCCAGATCGGACAGGGGGCTCTAGGCGAGCAGTACTTC
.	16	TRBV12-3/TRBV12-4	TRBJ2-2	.	CASSLQGHQPVGELFF	TGTGCCAGCAGTTTACAGGGGCACCAACCAGTCGGGGAGCTGTTTTTT
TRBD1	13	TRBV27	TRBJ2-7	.	CASSFGTAVEQYF	TGTGCCAGCAGTTTTGGGACAGCGGTCGAGCAGTACTTC
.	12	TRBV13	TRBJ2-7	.	CASSLGDTSLLF	TGTGCCAGCAGCTTAGGGGATACTAGTCTCCTCTTC
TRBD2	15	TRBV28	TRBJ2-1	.	CASTLWLAGDNEQFF	TGTGCCAGCACCTTGTGGCTAGCGGGGGACAATGAGCAGTTCTTC
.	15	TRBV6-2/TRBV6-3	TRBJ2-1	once	CASSDPDGFYNEQFF	TGTGCCAGCAGTGACCCGGACGGATTTTACAATGAGCAGTTCTTC
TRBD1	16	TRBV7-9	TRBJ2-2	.	CASSSTGTGTTGELFF	TGTGCCAGCAGTTCAACCGGGACAGGGACCACCGGGGAGCTGTTTTTT
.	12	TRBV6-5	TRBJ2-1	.	CASSYSGDEQFF	TGTGCCAGCAGTTACTCGGGGGATGAGCAGTTCTTC
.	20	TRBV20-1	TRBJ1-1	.	CSARDQEIRDRAFMNTEAFF	TGCAGTGCTAGAGATCAAGAAATAAGAGACAGAGCCTTCATGAACACTGAAGCTTTCTTT
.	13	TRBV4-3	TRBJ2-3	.	CASSQTGVDTQYF	TGCGCCAGCAGCCAAACGGGAGTAGATACGCAGTATTTT
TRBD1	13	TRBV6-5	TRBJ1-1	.	CASSFRGGSDAFF	TGTGCCAGCAGTTTTCGAGGGGGCTCGGACGCTTTCTTT
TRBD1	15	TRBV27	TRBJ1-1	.	CASSLSRTGGTEAFF	TGTGCCAGCAGTCTCTCCCGGACAGGGGGCACTGAAGCTTTCTTT
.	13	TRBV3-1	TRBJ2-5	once	CASSPDLQETQYF	TGTGCCAGCAGCCCGGATTTACAAGAGACCCAGTACTTC